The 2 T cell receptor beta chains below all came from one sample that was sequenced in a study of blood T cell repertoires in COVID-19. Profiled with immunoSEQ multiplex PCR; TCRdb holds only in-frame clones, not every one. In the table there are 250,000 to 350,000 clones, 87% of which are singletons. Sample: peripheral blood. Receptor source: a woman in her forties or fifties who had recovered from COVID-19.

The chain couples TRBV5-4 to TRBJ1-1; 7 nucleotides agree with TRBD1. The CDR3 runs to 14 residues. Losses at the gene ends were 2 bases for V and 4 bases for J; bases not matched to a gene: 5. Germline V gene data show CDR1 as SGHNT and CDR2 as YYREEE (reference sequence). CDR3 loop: CASSLGGLLTEAFF. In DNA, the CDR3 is TGTGCCAGCAGCTTAGGGGGCCTTCTCACTGAAGCTTTCTTT. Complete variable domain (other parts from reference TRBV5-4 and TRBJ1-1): ETGVTQSPTHLIKTRGQQVTLRCSSQSGHNTVSWYQQALGQGPQFIFQYYREEENGRGNFPPRFSGLQFPNYSSELNVNALELDDSALYLCASSLGGLLTEAFFGQGTRLTVV.

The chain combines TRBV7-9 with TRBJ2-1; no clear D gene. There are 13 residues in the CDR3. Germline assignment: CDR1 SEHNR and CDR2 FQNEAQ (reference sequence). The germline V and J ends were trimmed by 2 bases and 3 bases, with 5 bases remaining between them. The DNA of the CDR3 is TGTGCCAGCAGCTTAAACAGCTACAATGAGCAGTTCTTC. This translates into CASSLNSYNEQFF.